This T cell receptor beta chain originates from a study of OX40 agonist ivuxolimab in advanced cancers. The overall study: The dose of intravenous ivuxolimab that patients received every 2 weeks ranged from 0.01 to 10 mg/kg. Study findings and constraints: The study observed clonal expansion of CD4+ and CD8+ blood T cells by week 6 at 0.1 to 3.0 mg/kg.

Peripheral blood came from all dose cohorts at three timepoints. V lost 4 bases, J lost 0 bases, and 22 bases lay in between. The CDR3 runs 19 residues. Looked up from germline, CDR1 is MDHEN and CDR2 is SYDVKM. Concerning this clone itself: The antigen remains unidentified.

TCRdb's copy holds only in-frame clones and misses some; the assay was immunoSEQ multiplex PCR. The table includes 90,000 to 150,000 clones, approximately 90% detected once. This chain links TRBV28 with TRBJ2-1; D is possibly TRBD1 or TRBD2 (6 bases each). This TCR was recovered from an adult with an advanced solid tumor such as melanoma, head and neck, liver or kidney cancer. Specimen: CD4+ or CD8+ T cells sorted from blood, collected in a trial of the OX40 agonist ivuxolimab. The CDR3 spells CASSSGGPSGASSYNEQFF. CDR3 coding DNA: TGTGCCAGCAGTTCCGGGGGCCCCTCCGGGGCTAGCTCCTACAATGAGCAGTTCTTC.